Below are 9 T cell receptor beta chains sequenced from a single sample in a study of beta chain features in type 1 diabetes. Expressed TCRB transcripts were sequenced because the isolated RNA had all been reverse transcribed beforehand. Produced via immunoSEQ multiplex PCR; TCRdb's table is partial and in-frame only. The repertoire has under 400,000 clones, around an eighth of them found once; the top ten carry 0.015% to 0.02%. Input material: naive CD4+ T cells from blood. The origin of the receptors is a man between 18 and 29 years old in good health.

This clone has a handful of counts. The J gene is TRBJ1-5, the V gene TRBV2; 7 bases match TRBD1. This CDR3 has 14 amino acids. Trimming cost V 6 bases and J 7 bases; bases outside gene matches: 9. The germline V gene has CDR1 SNHLY and CDR2 FYNNEI. The CDR3 is CASRDDRVQQPQHF. The CDR3 DNA is TGTGCCAGCAGAGATGACAGGGTACAGCAGCCCCAGCATTTT. The variable domain in full, with the rest retrieved from reference TRBV2 and TRBJ1-5, is EPEVTQTPSHQVTQMGQEVILRCVPISNHLYFYWYRQILGQKVEFLVSFYNNEISEKSEIFDDQFSVERPDGSNFTLKIRSTKLEDSAMYFCASRDDRVQQPQHFGDGTRLSIL.

This chain links TRBV7-9 with TRBJ2-7; 14 bases map to TRBD2. V lost 7 bases, J lost 4 bases, and 6 bases stayed unmatched. Germline lookup yields CDR1 SEHNR and CDR2 FQNEAQ (reference sequence). The CDR3 is made up of 15 amino acids. CDR3 sequence: CASTTSGRAVYEQYF. In DNA form, the CDR3 reads TGTGCCAGCACGACTAGCGGGAGGGCGGTTTACGAGCAGTACTTC.

The sample holds a few counts of this clone. The rearrangement joins TRBV6-5 to TRBJ2-5; 8 bases are a match to TRBD1. In germline, CDR1 is MNHEY, CDR2 SVGAGI. V lost 4 bases, J lost 6 bases, and 7 bases stayed unmatched. CDR3 size: 14 residues. The CDR3 is CASSSQGAGKTQYF. In DNA, the CDR3 is TGTGCCAGCAGTTCTCAGGGGGCCGGGAAGACCCAGTACTTC.

Turning to this clone: In the same sample, other DNA sequences code for this CDR3. The chain recombines TRBV19 with TRBJ2-5; D unresolved. Trimming pared 5 bases from V and 5 bases from J, leaving 12 bases between. Germline CDR1 reads LNHDA; CDR2 reads SQIVND (reference sequence). The CDR3 covers 13 residues. The chain's CDR3 is CASSAPGMETQYF. Written as DNA, the CDR3 is TGTGCCAGTAGTGCGCCGGGTATGGAGACCCAGTACTTC.

The rearrangement uses TRBV11-2 and TRBJ2-1; D is possibly TRBD1 (5 bases). This CDR3 is built from 15 residues. Germline assignment: CDR1 SGHAT and CDR2 FQNNGV. The ends were cut back, 5 bases at V and 0 bases at J, with 11 bases in the middle. CDR3 DNA: TGTGCCAGCAGCCAGGGCAGGCTCTCCTACAATGAGCAGTTCTTC. Encoded protein: CASSQGRLSYNEQFF.

This clone was counted a few times. CDR3 DNA: TGTGCCAGCAGCAGGGACAGATTTACCTACGAGCAGTACTTC. The encoded protein is CASSRDRFTYEQYF. The V call is TRBV4-2, the J call TRBJ2-7; 7 bases agree with TRBD1. V shed 5 bases and J 2 bases; nucleotides not matched to a gene: 6. CDR3 size: 14 residues. Germline V gene sequence: CDR1 LGHNA, CDR2 YNFKEQ.

This clone was detected a few times. The V and J genes are TRBV30 and TRBJ2-1; TRBD1 is a possible D gene (5 bases). This CDR3 has 15 amino acids. Trimming cost V 5 bases and J 3 bases, with 17 bases left between them. The germline V gene encodes CDR1 GTSNPN and CDR2 SVGIG (reference sequence). The chain's CDR3 is CAWAQGRRFYNEQFF. The CDR3 nucleotides read TGTGCCTGGGCCCAGGGCAGACGATTCTACAATGAGCAGTTCTTC. Variable domain in full (rest from reference TRBV30 and TRBJ2-1): SQTIHQWPATLVQPVGSPLSLECTVEGTSNPNLYWYRQAAGRGLQLLFYSVGIGQISSEVPQNLSASRPQDRQFILSSKKLLLSDSGFYLCAWAQGRRFYNEQFFGPGTRLTVL.

This clone was picked up a small number of times. The rearrangement joins TRBV29-1 to TRBJ1-3; 7 bases line up with TRBD1. The ends lost 5 bases at V and 1 base at J; junction bases unmatched: 2. The CDR3 has 13 residues. Germline V gene sequence: CDR1 SQVTM, CDR2 ANQGSEA. The CDR3 DNA sequence: TGCAGCGTTATGACAGGGTCTGGAAACACCATATATTTT. Its translation: CSVMTGSGNTIYF.

This clone occurred a few times. This CDR3 is also generated by other DNA sequences in the sample. The chain is built from TRBV5-1 and TRBJ1-2; D remains unclear. Germline V gives CDR1 SGHRS, CDR2 YFSETQ. The CDR3 extends over 13 amino acids. V shed 0 bases and J shed 3 bases, with 6 bases lying between them. The CDR3 DNA reads as TGCGCCAGCAGCTTGGGACTGGACTATGGCTACACCTTC. Translation: CASSLGLDYGYTF.